Each of the 19 T cell receptor beta chains below was sequenced from the same sample in a study of blood T cells in healthy people across ages. Through a sample-barcoded 5' primer and a J-beta primer mix, a second PCR was run for roughly 7 to 12 cycles. TCRdb reanalysed the 5' RACE reads using MiXCR and keeps one entry per CDR3 protein. Of 1.5 million to 2 million distinct CDR3 sequences detected, roughly 27% appear once; the ten largest clones hold about 8%. The sequenced sample consisted of blood. These receptors originate from a woman aged 30 to 39 in good health.

This clonotype was observed a handful of times. The rearrangement joins TRBV5-6 to TRBJ2-1; 11 bases fit TRBD2. The CDR3 sequence is 16 residues long. Germline CDR1 reads SGHDT; CDR2 reads YYEEEE. Unmatched junction bases numbered 14, after V lost 7 bases and J lost 8 bases. CDR3 sequence (DNA): TGTGCCAGCGATATATTTAGCGGGGGGGCCGGGGATGAGCAGTTCTTC. Translation gives CASDIFSGGAGDEQFF.

With respect to this clonotype: A much larger clonotype is one base distant, so this may be a read error. The V gene is TRBV10-3, the J gene TRBJ2-7; D uncertain. Trimming took 6 bases from V and 2 from J, leaving 8 bases between them. CDR1 ENHRY and CDR2 SYGVKD come from the germline V gene. The CDR3 contains 12 residues. The CDR3 loop reads CAISQATYEQYV. The CDR3 nucleotides read TGTGCCATCAGCCAGGCCACCTACGAGCAGTACGTC.

V usage is TRBV4-2 and J usage is TRBJ2-7; 9 bases line up with TRBD1. Germline CDR1 LGHNA, CDR2 YNFKEQ. Trimming removed 0 bases from V and 2 bases from J; junction bases left unmatched: 5. This CDR3 comprises 16 residues. The chain's CDR3 is CASSQDEGQGPYEQYF. The CDR3 region has the DNA TGTGCCAGCAGCCAAGATGAGGGACAGGGACCCTACGAGCAGTACTTC.

The chain combines TRBV24-1 with TRBJ1-1; no clear D gene. V gave up 4 bases and J gave up 1 base, with 9 bases separating them. Germline V gives CDR1 KGHDR, CDR2 SFDVKD. This CDR3 comprises 14 residues. CDR3: CATSDGPQNTEAFF. The CDR3 DNA is TGTGCCACCAGTGACGGGCCGCAGAACACTGAAGCTTTCTTT.

The rearrangement links TRBV28 to TRBJ2-2; D gene ambiguous. V was cut by 6 bases and J by 4 bases, with 15 bases left in between. This CDR3 region has 15 residues. CDR1 MDHEN and CDR2 SYDVKM come from the germline V gene. The CDR3 loop reads CASRDVRVSTGELFF. The CDR3 bases are TGTGCCAGCAGGGACGTAAGGGTTAGCACCGGGGAGCTGTTTTTT.

This clonotype occurred a few times. This chain links TRBV9 with TRBJ1-2; D might be TRBD1 (5 bases). The V gene's germline CDR1 is SGDLS and CDR2 YYNGEE. This CDR3 region has 14 residues. Trimming took 0 bases from V and 5 from J, leaving 11 bases between them. This CDR3 is CASSVGDREYGYTF. The CDR3 DNA is TGTGCCAGCAGCGTAGGGGACCGCGAATATGGCTACACCTTC.

The chain is built from TRBV7-9 and TRBJ1-3; the D is unclear. Germline V gene data show CDR1 as SEHNR and CDR2 as FQNEAQ (reference sequence). The germline V and J ends were trimmed by 1 base and 0 bases, with 16 bases remaining between them. The CDR3 spans 18 residues. CDR3 region: CASSLDGVALLSGNTIYF. In DNA form, the CDR3 reads TGTGCCAGCAGCTTAGATGGCGTCGCTCTTCTCTCTGGAAACACCATATATTTT.

Comment on this clonotype: A read error may explain this, as a much larger clone is one base away. The V gene is TRBV15, the J gene TRBJ2-6, with D possibly being TRBD2 (5 bases). Per germline, CDR1 LNHNV and CDR2 YYDKDF (reference sequence). This CDR3 is built from 16 residues. DNA of the CDR3: TGTGCCACCAGCAAGAGGGCCCTCTCTGGGACCAACGTCCTGACTTTC. Its translation is CATSKRALSGTNVLTF.

V gene TRBV4-3 combines with J gene TRBJ1-6, with D perhaps TRBD1 (5 bases). CDR3 length: 13 amino acids. V gave up 6 bases and J gave up 5 bases, with 8 bases separating them. Germline-derived CDR1 and CDR2 are LGHNA and YSLEER. CDR3 coding DNA: TGCGCCAGCAGAGGGACGGATAATTCACCCCTCCACTTT. Protein: CASRGTDNSPLHF.

With respect to this clonotype: The CDR3 end shows no conserved phenylalanine or tryptophan, and so a read error is likely. V gene TRBV2 combines with J gene TRBJ2-3; D may be TRBD2 (6 bases). The germline gives CDR1 SNHLY, CDR2 FYNNEI. Trimming shortened V by 4 bases and J by 1 base, and 9 bases separated the two germline ends. The CDR3 has 14 residues. CDR3 sequence reads: CASSGQRGTDTQYL. DNA for the CDR3: TGTGCCAGCAGTGGGCAGCGGGGCACAGATACGCAGTATTTG.

The chain couples TRBV19 to TRBJ2-4; 8 bases are a match to TRBD1. The CDR3 is 17 amino acids. The V gene end was trimmed by 4 bases and the J gene end by 1 base; junction bases not matched to a gene: 9. The germline V gene encodes CDR1 LNHDA and CDR2 SQIVND (reference sequence). The CDR3 reads CASSTRQGTMAKNIQYF. CDR3 in DNA: TGTGCCAGTAGTACCAGACAGGGGACAATGGCCAAAAACATTCAGTACTTC.

In its sample, this clonotype was seen a few times. A much larger clone is a single base away; this may be a read error. The rearrangement joins TRBV7-9 to TRBJ2-5, with D uncertain. The CDR3 sequence is 14 residues long. Germline V gene lookup returns CDR1 SEHNR and CDR2 FQNEAQ (reference sequence). This chain's CDR3 is CAGSLDGYQETQYF. CDR3 DNA sequence: TGTGCCGGCAGCTTAGACGGGTACCAAGAGACCCAGTACTTC.

The rearrangement links TRBV6-1 to TRBJ2-1, with unresolved D. CDR3 length: 12 amino acids. Trimming stripped 2 bases from V and 15 bases from J, with 14 bases between. Germline V lookup: CDR1 MNHNS, CDR2 SASEGT. The CDR3 region is CASSELGENMFF. CDR3 DNA sequence: TGTGCCAGCAGTGAATTAGGTGAAAATATGTTCTTC.

The rearrangement joins TRBV3-1 to TRBJ2-1; 9 nucleotides match TRBD1. The junction had 4 bases not matched to a gene; V was cut back by 0 bases and J by 7 bases. CDR1 and CDR2 (germline): LGHDT, YNNKEL (reference sequence). CDR3 size: 15 residues. As DNA, the CDR3 is TGTGCCAGCAGCCAAGAGGGGACAGGGAAAAATGAGCAGTTCTTC. It specifies CASSQEGTGKNEQFF.

The chain recombines TRBV29-1 with TRBJ2-3; D possibly uses TRBD1 or TRBD2 (5 bases each). The V end was cut by 6 bases, the J end by 2 bases, with 9 bases between. Germline CDR1 is SQVTM and CDR2 is ANQGSEA. The CDR3 sequence is 12 residues long. Here the CDR3 reads CSVGPVTDTQYF. CDR3 DNA sequence: TGCAGCGTGGGACCAGTCACAGATACGCAGTATTTT.

CDR3 region: CASSVRSGRDTQYF. The CDR3 nucleotides read TGTGCCAGCAGCGTCAGGTCTGGCAGGGATACGCAGTATTTT. The V gene is TRBV9, the J gene TRBJ2-3, with D unclear. With 2 bases removed from V and 6 bases from J, the gap between germline ends came to 13 bases. The CDR3 length is 14 residues. The germline V gene encodes CDR1 SGDLS and CDR2 YYNGEE.

V is TRBV10-3 and J is TRBJ2-7; 8 bases agree with TRBD1. From germline, CDR1 is ENHRY and CDR2 SYGVKD. The CDR3 length is 13 residues. The V and J ends lost 3 bases and 6 bases, in that order; junction bases with no gene match: 4. This CDR3 is CAISDDRGGEQYF. Here the CDR3 DNA reads TGTGCCATCAGTGATGACAGGGGAGGCGAGCAGTACTTC.

CDR3 coding DNA: TGCGCCAGCAGCTCCAGACAGGGGGTTATGAATGAGCAGTTCTTC. As protein: CASSSRQGVMNEQFF. The V call is TRBV5-1, the J call TRBJ2-1; 9 bases are shared with TRBD1. The CDR3 length is 15 residues. Germline CDR1 reads SGHRS; CDR2 reads YFSETQ. The J segment lost 7 bases and the V segment lost 3 bases, leaving 8 bases of the junction unmatched.

The rearrangement joins TRBV20-1 to TRBJ1-3, with 9 bases that match TRBD1. Germline V CDR1 and CDR2: DFQATT, SNEGSKA (reference sequence). This CDR3 is built from 16 residues. Trimming took 4 bases from V and 5 from J; bases not matched to a gene: 12. The CDR3 here is CSATSLTGGRRNTIYF. The CDR3 coding sequence is TGCAGTGCTACTTCACTCACAGGGGGCCGGCGAAACACCATATATTTT.